This T cell receptor (beta chain) was documented in a study of blood T cell repertoires in COVID-19. Per germline, CDR1 SGHTS and CDR2 YDEGEE. This CDR3 spans 18 amino acids. V shed 3 bases, J shed 1 base, and the junction held 7 bases outside the gene matches. Data came from immunoSEQ multiplex PCR; TCRdb stores just in-frame clones and leaves some out. Of almost 300,000 clones listed, about 90% are singletons. The rearrangement uses TRBV5-8 and TRBJ1-4, with 12 bases identical to TRBD1. This sequence was found in a woman aged 30 to 39 with COVID-19, enrolled during active disease. The specimen sequenced was peripheral blood. The CDR3: CASSSGTGGARTNEKLFF. The CDR3 DNA sequence: TGTGCCAGCAGCTCGGGGACAGGGGGCGCGAGAACTAATGAAAAACTGTTTTTT.